The next 25 T cell receptor beta chains were all read from a single sample in a study of identical twins. One entry per CDR3 protein, called by TCRdb with MiXCR from the 5' RACE reads. The sample shows about 920,000 distinct CDR3 sequences, roughly an eighth of them seen only once. These data also featured in a second study, about yellow fever vaccine responses in identical twins.

The sample taken for sequencing was PBMCs. These receptors were taken from a woman between 18 and 30 years old in good health.

The J gene is TRBJ2-3, the V gene TRBV3-1, with 9 bases aligning to TRBD2. The CDR3 has 16 amino acids. V dropped 4 bases and J dropped 2; count of bases not matched to a gene: 7. Germline CDR1 reads LGHDT; CDR2 reads YNNKEL (reference sequence). CDR3 loop: CASSRPAGGLTDTQYF. CDR3 DNA: TGTGCCAGCAGCCGCCCAGCGGGGGGACTCACAGATACGCAGTATTTT.

This clonotype was observed a few times. This chain connects TRBV20-1 to TRBJ2-3; unclear D gene. This CDR3 contains 13 residues. CDR1 and CDR2 (germline): DFQATT, SNEGSKA (reference sequence). V was pared by 7 bases and J by 2 bases, with 13 bases between. The CDR3 protein is CSVPVPLTDTQYF. As DNA, the CDR3 is TGCAGTGTCCCGGTACCCCTCACAGATACGCAGTATTTT.

This clonotype was found a few times. V is TRBV4-1 and J is TRBJ2-1, with 9 bases aligning to TRBD2. The CDR3 extends over 16 amino acids. CDR1 is MGHRA, CDR2 YSYEKL, per germline. The trim removed 0 bases at V and 8 bases at J, leaving 8 bases unmatched. In DNA form, the CDR3 reads TGCGCCAGCAGCCAAGATTGGAGCGGGGGGTGGGATGAGCAGTTCTTC. It codes for CASSQDWSGGWDEQFF.

In this sample, this clonotype turned up a few times. The chain uses TRBV6-1 and TRBJ2-3; D is perhaps TRBD1 or TRBD2 (5 bases each). The germline V and J ends were trimmed by 7 bases and 1 base, with 18 bases remaining between them. This CDR3 region has 16 residues. Germline values: CDR1 MNHNS, CDR2 SASEGT. CDR3 loop: CASTDLGVVRTDTQYF. CDR3 bases: TGTGCCAGCACCGACTTGGGGGTAGTCCGCACAGATACGCAGTATTTT.

This clonotype was seen only a few times. The chain has TRBV18 and TRBJ2-7, with TRBD2 matching over 10 bases. Germline trimming cut 0 bases from V and 6 bases from J; bases unmatched to any gene: 2. The CDR3 sequence is 14 residues long. The germline CDR1 and CDR2 sequences are KGHSH and LQKENI. CDR3 region: CASSPPASGSEQYF. DNA for the CDR3: TGTGCCAGCTCACCACCGGCTAGCGGGAGCGAGCAGTACTTC.

This clonotype was seen only a few times. The chain carries TRBV4-1 and TRBJ2-5, with 7 bases fitting TRBD2. Germline V gene data show CDR1 as MGHRA and CDR2 as YSYEKL. This CDR3 is built from 16 residues. J gave up 5 bases and V 1 base, and 10 bases lay outside the gene matches. The CDR3 region is CASSQGLAATQETQYF. Here the CDR3 DNA reads TGCGCCAGCAGCCAAGGGCTAGCGGCGACCCAGGAGACCCAGTACTTC.

This clonotype turned up a few times. This chain joins TRBV3-1 and TRBJ2-7, with 14 bases aligning to TRBD2. Germline loops: CDR1 LGHDT, CDR2 YNNKEL (reference sequence). With V trimmed by 2 bases and J by 4 bases, 1 base remained unmatched. The CDR3 runs 15 residues. In DNA, the CDR3 is TGTGCCAGCAGCCAACGACTAGCGGGGGGGTACGAGCAGTACGTC. This sequence encodes CASSQRLAGGYEQYV.

This clonotype came up a few times. CDR3 amino acids: CASSWDTTTNEKLFF. In nucleotides, the CDR3 is TGTGCCAGCAGCTGGGACACTACCACTAATGAAAAACTGTTTTTT. The chain couples TRBV7-9 to TRBJ1-4, with D perhaps matching TRBD1 (6 bases). Trimming shortened V by 4 bases and J by 2 bases, and 11 bases separated the two germline ends. The CDR3 contains 15 residues. Germline lookup yields CDR1 SEHNR and CDR2 FQNEAQ (reference sequence).

There are many counts of this clonotype. The J gene is TRBJ2-2, the V gene TRBV12-3 or TRBV12-4; perhaps TRBD2 as D (6 bases). V was trimmed by 6 bases and J by 0 bases, leaving 14 bases between them. This CDR3 contains 16 residues. The CDR3: CASRPRGTSNTGELFF. CDR3 DNA sequence: TGTGCCAGCAGGCCCCGGGGGACTTCGAACACCGGGGAGCTGTTTTTT.

As for this clonotype: It may be a read error: a sequence one base away is much more abundant. J is TRBJ1-1 and V is TRBV13, with D unclear. Germline V CDR1 and CDR2: PRHDT, FYEKMQ (reference sequence). The CDR3 covers 10 residues. DNA of the CDR3: TGTGTCAGCATGGACACTGAAGCTTTCTTT. It encodes CVSMDTEAFF. Supplemented by reference TRBV13 and TRBJ1-1, the full variable domain reads AAGVIQSPRHLIKEKRETATLKCYPIPRHDTVYWYQQGPGQDPQFLISFYEKMQSDKGSIPDRFSAQQFSDYHSELNMSSLELGDSALYFCVSMDTEAFFGQGTRLTVV.

CDR3 bases: TGCGCCAGCAGCTATAATGGGCCAGAATCTGGTGGCTACACCTTC. Protein: CASSYNGPESGGYTF. This chain links TRBV5-1 with TRBJ1-2; D not certain. The CDR3 consists of 15 residues. V shed 3 bases and J shed 7 bases, with 19 bases lying between them. Per germline, CDR1 SGHRS and CDR2 YFSETQ.

In its sample, this clonotype was seen many times. The chain recombines TRBV7-8 with TRBJ2-2; 9 bases line up with TRBD1. The germline V gene has CDR1 SGHVS and CDR2 FQNEAQ. The V and J ends lost 5 bases and 6 bases, in that order; junction bases with no gene match: 4. The CDR3 runs to 14 residues. The CDR3 loop is CASSLGTGSGELFF. The CDR3 nucleotides are TGTGCCAGCAGCCTCGGGACAGGGTCCGGGGAGCTGTTTTTT.

This clonotype was seen a handful of times. This sequence joins TRBV2 and TRBJ2-7; D remains unclear. The CDR3 has 11 amino acids. The V end was cut by 7 bases, the J end by 13 bases, with 17 bases between. Germline V CDR1 and CDR2: SNHLY, FYNNEI. CDR3 amino acids: CASTSTRIIYF. CDR3 bases: TGTGCCAGCACTTCTACCAGGATAATTTACTTC.

This clonotype was found many times. V and J are TRBV7-8 and TRBJ2-1; no reliable D call. The length of the CDR3 is 10 residues. Germline values: CDR1 SGHVS, CDR2 FQNEAQ. V gave up 6 bases and J gave up 9 bases, with 6 bases separating them. CDR3 DNA: TGTGCCAGCAGTACGGGTGAGCAGTTCTTC. Encoded protein: CASSTGEQFF.

The chain has TRBV28 and TRBJ2-3; D might be TRBD1 (5 bases). The V gene's germline CDR1 is MDHEN and CDR2 SYDVKM. Trimming shortened V by 6 bases and J by 6 bases, and 13 bases separated the two germline ends. This CDR3 is 13 amino acids long. The DNA of the CDR3 is TGTGCCAGCAGCCCTCTTCGACAGGATACGCAGTATTTT. This translates into CASSPLRQDTQYF.

The sample holds a few counts of this clonotype. V and J are TRBV6-1 and TRBJ2-2; TRBD2 matches 11 bases. CDR1 is MNHNS and CDR2 is SASEGT in the germline V gene. CDR3 length: 16 residues. With V trimmed by 2 bases and J by 7 bases, 6 bases remained unmatched. CDR3 DNA sequence: TGTGCCAGCAGTGAAACTAGCGGGAGTGGGATCGGGGAGCTGTTTTTT. This translates into CASSETSGSGIGELFF.

The V gene is TRBV12-3 or TRBV12-4, the J gene TRBJ1-3; no clear D gene. The length of the CDR3 is 12 residues. Deletions cut 0 bases from V and 8 bases from J, with 5 bases between. The CDR3 DNA reads as TGTGCCAGCAGTTTAGCTGGGGACACCATATATTTT. Protein sequence: CASSLAGDTIYF.

The genes are TRBV2 and TRBJ1-2; TRBD1 agrees at 11 bases. Looked up from germline, CDR1 is SNHLY and CDR2 is FYNNEI. The CDR3 spans 16 residues. The ends lost 5 bases at V and 4 bases at J; junction bases unmatched: 9. CDR3 amino acids: CASSKTPGTGGYGYTF. The CDR3 DNA is TGTGCCAGCAGTAAGACCCCCGGGACAGGGGGCTATGGCTACACCTTC.

Many counts were recorded for this clonotype. The genes are TRBV28 and TRBJ1-5, with a possible D match to TRBD1 (5 bases). The CDR3 contains 16 residues. V lost 3 bases, J lost 4 bases, and 16 bases lay in between. Germline CDR1 MDHEN, CDR2 SYDVKM. The CDR3 DNA follows: TGTGCCAGCAGTTTGGCCCAGCAGGGTCAAAATCAGCCCCAGCATTTT. It translates to CASSLAQQGQNQPQHF.

This clonotype was picked up one time. The V and J genes are TRBV2 and TRBJ2-5; TRBD1 matches 7 bases. This CDR3 is built from 11 residues. V shed 8 bases and J 5 bases; nucleotides not matched to a gene: 2. Germline V CDR1 and CDR2: SNHLY, FYNNEI. The chain's CDR3 is CASEDRETQYF. The CDR3 DNA follows: TGTGCCAGCGAGGACAGGGAGACCCAGTACTTC.

The CDR3 loop reads CASSRTTSGGLGEQFF. CDR3 in DNA: TGTGCCAGCAGTCGCACAACTAGCGGGGGTTTGGGTGAGCAGTTCTTC. V and J are TRBV2 and TRBJ2-1; 11 bases match TRBD2. This CDR3 region has 16 residues. Trimming at V came to 5 bases and at J to 9 bases, leaving 12 bases not matched to a gene. Germline CDR1 and CDR2: SNHLY and FYNNEI.

The chain employs TRBV24-1 and TRBJ2-2; TRBD1 might be the D (6 bases). Germline V CDR1 and CDR2: KGHDR, SFDVKD. With 0 bases removed from V and 3 bases from J, the gap between germline ends came to 13 bases. The CDR3 totals 17 residues. The CDR3 region has the DNA TGTGCCACCAGTGATTTGCTCTCGGCAGGGGACACCGGGGAGCTGTTTTTT. The encoded protein is CATSDLLSAGDTGELFF.

In its sample, this clonotype was seen many times. This sequence joins TRBV10-3 and TRBJ2-1, with D possibly being TRBD1 (6 bases). Germline V gene lookup returns CDR1 ENHRY and CDR2 SYGVKD. V shed 0 bases and J shed 5 bases, with 11 bases lying between them. The CDR3 is made up of 15 amino acids. CDR3 sequence reads: CAISESTGFDNEQFF. In DNA form, the CDR3 reads TGTGCCATCAGTGAGTCCACAGGGTTCGACAATGAGCAGTTCTTC.

This clonotype appeared many times. J is TRBJ1-5 and V is TRBV28; D perhaps matches TRBD1 (5 bases). With 1 base removed from V and 1 base from J, the gap between germline ends came to 20 bases. The CDR3 covers 19 residues. CDR1 is MDHEN and CDR2 is SYDVKM in the germline V gene. The CDR3 loop reads CASSLSGVGGDLSNQPQHF. The CDR3 DNA sequence: TGTGCCAGCAGTTTATCGGGGGTCGGAGGGGATTTGAGCAATCAGCCCCAGCATTTT.

At least ten counts were recorded for this clonotype. The genes are TRBV12-3 or TRBV12-4 and TRBJ2-1; tentatively, D is TRBD1 (6 bases). The V gene lost 5 bases and the J gene lost 0 bases, with 8 bases spanning the gap. CDR3 size: 14 residues. In nucleotides, the CDR3 is TGTGCCAGCAGTCACAGGGACTCCTACAATGAGCAGTTCTTC. Translation gives CASSHRDSYNEQFF.